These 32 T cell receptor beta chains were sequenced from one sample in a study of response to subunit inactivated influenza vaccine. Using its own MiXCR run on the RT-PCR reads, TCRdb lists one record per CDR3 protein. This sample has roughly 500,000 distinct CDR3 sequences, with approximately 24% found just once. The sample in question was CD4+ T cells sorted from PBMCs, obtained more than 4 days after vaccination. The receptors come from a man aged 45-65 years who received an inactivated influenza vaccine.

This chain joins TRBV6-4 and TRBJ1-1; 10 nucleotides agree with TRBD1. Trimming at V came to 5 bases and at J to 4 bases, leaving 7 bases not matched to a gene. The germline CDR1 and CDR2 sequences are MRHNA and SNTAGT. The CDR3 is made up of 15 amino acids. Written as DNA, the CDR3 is TGTGCCAGCAGTCCCGCCGGGACAGGGGTCACTGAAGCTTTCTTT. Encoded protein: CASSPAGTGVTEAFF.

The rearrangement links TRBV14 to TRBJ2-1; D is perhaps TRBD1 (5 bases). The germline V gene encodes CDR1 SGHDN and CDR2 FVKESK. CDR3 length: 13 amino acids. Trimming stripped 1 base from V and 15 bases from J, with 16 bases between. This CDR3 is CASSQGSIRGPFF. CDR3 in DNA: TGTGCCAGCAGCCAAGGATCCATAAGGGGCCCGTTCTTC.

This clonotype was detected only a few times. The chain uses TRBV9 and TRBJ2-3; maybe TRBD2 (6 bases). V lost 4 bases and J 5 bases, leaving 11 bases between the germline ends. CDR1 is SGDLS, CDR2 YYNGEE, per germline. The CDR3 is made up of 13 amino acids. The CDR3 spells CASSLRDLDTQYF. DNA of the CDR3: TGTGCCAGCAGCTTACGGGACTTAGATACGCAGTATTTT.

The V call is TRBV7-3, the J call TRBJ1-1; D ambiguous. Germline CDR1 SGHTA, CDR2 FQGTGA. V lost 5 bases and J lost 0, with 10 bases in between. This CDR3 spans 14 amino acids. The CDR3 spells CASSPGAMNTEAFF. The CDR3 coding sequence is TGTGCCAGCAGCCCAGGCGCTATGAACACTGAAGCTTTCTTT.

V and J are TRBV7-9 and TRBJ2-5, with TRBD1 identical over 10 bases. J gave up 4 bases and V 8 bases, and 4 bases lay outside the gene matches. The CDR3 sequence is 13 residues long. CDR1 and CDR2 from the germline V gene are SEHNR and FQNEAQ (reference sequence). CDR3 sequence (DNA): TGTGCCAGCGGGACAGGGGAGAGAGAGACCCAGTACTTC. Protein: CASGTGERETQYF.

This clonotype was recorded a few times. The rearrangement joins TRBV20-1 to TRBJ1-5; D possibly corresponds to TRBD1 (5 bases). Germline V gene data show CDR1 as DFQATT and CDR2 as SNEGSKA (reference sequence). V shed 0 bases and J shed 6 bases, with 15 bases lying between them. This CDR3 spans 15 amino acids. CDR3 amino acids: CSARDQWTIGQPQHF. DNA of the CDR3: TGCAGTGCTAGAGATCAGTGGACAATTGGTCAGCCCCAGCATTTT.

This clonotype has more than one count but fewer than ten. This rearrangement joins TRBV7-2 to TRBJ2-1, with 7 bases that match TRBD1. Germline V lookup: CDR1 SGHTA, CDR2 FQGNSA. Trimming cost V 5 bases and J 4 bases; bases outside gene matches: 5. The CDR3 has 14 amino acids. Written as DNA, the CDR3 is TGTGCCAGCAGCCGACGACAGGGATACAATGAGCAGTTCTTC. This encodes CASSRRQGYNEQFF.

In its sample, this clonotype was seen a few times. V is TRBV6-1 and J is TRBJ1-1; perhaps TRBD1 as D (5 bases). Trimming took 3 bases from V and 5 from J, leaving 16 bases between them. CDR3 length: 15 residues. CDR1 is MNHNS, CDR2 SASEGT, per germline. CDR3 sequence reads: CASSDTSGRRTEAFF. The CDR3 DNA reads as TGTGCCAGCAGTGACACCTCAGGGAGGAGGACTGAAGCTTTCTTT.

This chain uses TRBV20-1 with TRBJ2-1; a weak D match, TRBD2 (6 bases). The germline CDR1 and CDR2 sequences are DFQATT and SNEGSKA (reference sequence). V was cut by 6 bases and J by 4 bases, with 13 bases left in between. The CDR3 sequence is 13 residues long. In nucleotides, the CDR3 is TGCAGTGCCCCGTCCGGGGGTTACAATGAGCAGTTCTTC. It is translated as CSAPSGGYNEQFF.

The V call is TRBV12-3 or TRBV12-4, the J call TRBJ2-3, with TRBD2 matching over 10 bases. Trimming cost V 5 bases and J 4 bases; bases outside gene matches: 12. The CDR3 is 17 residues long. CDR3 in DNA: TGTGCCAGCAGTCCCCGGGGTAGCGGGGGGCCCGCAGATACGCAGTATTTT. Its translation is CASSPRGSGGPADTQYF.

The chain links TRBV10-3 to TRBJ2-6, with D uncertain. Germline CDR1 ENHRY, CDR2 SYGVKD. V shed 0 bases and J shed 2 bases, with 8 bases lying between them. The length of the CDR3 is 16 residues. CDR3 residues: CAISESGRTGANVLTF. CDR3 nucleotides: TGTGCCATCAGTGAGTCCGGCAGAACTGGGGCCAACGTCCTGACTTTC.

The CDR3 DNA reads TGTGCCAGCAGCCAAACCAGGGGAAGCAACTATGGCTACACCTTC. This translates into CASSQTRGSNYGYTF. This rearrangement joins TRBV14 to TRBJ1-2, with D possibly being TRBD1 (6 bases). V lost 2 bases and J 2 bases, leaving 12 bases between the germline ends. The CDR3 loop spans 15 amino acids. CDR1 is SGHDN and CDR2 is FVKESK in the germline V gene.

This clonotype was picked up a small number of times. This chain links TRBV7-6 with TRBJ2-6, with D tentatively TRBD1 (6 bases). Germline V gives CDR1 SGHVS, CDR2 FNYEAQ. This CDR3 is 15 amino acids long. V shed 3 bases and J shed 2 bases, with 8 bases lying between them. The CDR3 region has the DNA TGTGCCAGCAGCTTCTACAGGGCTGGGGCCAACGTCCTGACTTTC. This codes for CASSFYRAGANVLTF.

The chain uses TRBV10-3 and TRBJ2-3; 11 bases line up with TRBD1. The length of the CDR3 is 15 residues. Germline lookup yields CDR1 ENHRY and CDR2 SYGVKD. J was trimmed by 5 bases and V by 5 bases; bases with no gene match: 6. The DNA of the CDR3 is TGTGCCATCAGTCGGACAGGGGGCTTTGTAGATACGCAGTATTTT. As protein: CAISRTGGFVDTQYF.

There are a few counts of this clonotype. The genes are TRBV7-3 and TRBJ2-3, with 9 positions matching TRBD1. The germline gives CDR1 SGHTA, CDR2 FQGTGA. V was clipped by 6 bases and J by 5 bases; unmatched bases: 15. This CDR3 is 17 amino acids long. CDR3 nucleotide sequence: TGTGCCAGCAGTTTCTCCCCCCCCGGGACAGGGTTAGATACGCAGTATTTT. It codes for CASSFSPPGTGLDTQYF.

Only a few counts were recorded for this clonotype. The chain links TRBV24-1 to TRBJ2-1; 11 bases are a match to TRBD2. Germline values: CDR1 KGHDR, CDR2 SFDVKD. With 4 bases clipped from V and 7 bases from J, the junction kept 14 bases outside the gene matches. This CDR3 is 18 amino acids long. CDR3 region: CATSDPITSGGVSNEQFF. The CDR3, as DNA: TGTGCCACCAGTGACCCTATTACTAGCGGGGGAGTGTCAAATGAGCAGTTCTTC.

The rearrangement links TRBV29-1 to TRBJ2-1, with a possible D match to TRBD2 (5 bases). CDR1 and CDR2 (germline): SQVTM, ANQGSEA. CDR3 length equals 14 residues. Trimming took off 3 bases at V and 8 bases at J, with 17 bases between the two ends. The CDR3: CSVDGAGNTHEQFF. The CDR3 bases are TGCAGCGTTGACGGCGCGGGCAACACCCATGAGCAGTTCTTC.

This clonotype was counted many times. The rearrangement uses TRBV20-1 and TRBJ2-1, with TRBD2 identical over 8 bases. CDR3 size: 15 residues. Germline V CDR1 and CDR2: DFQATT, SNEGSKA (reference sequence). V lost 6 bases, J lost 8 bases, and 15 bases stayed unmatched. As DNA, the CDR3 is TGCAGTGCAAGAAGCGGGACTAGTAGTTTGTATGAGCAGTTCTTC. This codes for CSARSGTSSLYEQFF.

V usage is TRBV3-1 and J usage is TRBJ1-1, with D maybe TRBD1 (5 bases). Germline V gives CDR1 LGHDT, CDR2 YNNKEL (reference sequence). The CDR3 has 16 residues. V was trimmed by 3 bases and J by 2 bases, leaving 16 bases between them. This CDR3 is CASSQLPGTVNTEAFF. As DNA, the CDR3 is TGTGCCAGCAGCCAGCTGCCCGGGACGGTCAACACTGAAGCTTTCTTT.

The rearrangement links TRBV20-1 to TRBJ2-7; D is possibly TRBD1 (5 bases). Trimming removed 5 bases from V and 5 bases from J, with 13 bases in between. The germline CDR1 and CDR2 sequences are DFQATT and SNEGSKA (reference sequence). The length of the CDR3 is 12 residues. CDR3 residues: CSAQLQVHEQYF. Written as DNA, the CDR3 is TGCAGTGCTCAGTTACAGGTCCACGAGCAGTACTTC.

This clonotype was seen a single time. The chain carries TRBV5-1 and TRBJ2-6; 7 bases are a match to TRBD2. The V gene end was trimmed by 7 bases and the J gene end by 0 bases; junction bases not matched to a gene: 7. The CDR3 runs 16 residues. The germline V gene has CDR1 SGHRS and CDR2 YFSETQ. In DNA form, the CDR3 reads TGCGCCAGCGGGACGGGAGGCCCCTCTGGGGCCAACGTCCTGACTTTC. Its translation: CASGTGGPSGANVLTF.

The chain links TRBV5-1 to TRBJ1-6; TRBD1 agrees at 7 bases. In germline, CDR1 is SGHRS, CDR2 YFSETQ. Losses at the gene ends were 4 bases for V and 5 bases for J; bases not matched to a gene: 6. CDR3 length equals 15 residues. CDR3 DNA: TGCGCCAGCAGCCCTCGGGACAGAAATAATTCACCCCTCCACTTT. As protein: CASSPRDRNNSPLHF.

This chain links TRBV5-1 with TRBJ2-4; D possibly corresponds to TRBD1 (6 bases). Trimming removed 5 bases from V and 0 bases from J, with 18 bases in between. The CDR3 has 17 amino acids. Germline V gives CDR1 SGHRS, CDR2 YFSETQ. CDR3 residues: CASRPGQMGVAKNIQYF. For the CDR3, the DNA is TGCGCCAGCAGACCGGGACAAATGGGAGTAGCCAAAAACATTCAGTACTTC.

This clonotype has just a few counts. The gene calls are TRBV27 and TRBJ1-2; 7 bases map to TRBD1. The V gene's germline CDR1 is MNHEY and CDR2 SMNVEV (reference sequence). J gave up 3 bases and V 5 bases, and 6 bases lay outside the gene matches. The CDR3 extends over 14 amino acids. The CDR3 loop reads CASSPRQGYYGYTF. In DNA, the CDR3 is TGTGCCAGCAGTCCCAGACAGGGATACTATGGCTACACCTTC.

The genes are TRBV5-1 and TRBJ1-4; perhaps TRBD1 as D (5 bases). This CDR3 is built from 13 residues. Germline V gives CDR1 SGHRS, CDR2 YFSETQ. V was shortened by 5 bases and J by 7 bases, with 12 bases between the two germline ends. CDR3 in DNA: TGCGCCAGCAGTCGCGACGGGGGTGAAAAACTGTTTTTT. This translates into CASSRDGGEKLFF.

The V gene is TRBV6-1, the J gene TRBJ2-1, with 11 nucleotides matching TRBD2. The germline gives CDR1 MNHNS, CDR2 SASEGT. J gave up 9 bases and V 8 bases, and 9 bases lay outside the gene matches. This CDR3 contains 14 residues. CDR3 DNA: TGTGCCAGCGGTATTAGCGGGGGGGTCATTGAGCAGTTCTTC. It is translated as CASGISGGVIEQFF.

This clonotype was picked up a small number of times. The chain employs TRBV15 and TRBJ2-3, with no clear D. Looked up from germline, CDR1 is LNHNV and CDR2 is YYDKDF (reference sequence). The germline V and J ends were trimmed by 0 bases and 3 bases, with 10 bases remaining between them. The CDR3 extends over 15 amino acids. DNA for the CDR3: TGTGCCACCAGCAGAGACCCGGCGACGACAGATACGCAGTATTTT. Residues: CATSRDPATTDTQYF.

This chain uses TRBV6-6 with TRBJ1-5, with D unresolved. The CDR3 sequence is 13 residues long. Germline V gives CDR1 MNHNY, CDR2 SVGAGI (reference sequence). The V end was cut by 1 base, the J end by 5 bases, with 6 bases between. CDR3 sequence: CASSYLGHQPQHF. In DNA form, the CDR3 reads TGTGCCAGCAGTTACTTAGGCCATCAGCCCCAGCATTTT.

The CDR3 is CASSQTASGLAALQETQYF. The CDR3, as DNA: TGCGCCAGCAGCCAAACCGCCTCAGGACTAGCGGCCCTCCAAGAGACCCAGTACTTC. The rearrangement links TRBV4-1 to TRBJ2-5, with 10 bases that match TRBD2. The V and J ends lost 2 bases and 1 base, in that order; junction bases with no gene match: 13. Germline CDR1 reads MGHRA; CDR2 reads YSYEKL. The CDR3 has 19 amino acids.

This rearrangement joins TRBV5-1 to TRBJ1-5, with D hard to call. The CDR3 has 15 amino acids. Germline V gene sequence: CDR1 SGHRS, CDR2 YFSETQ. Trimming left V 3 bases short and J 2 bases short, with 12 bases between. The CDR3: CASSSGVDGNQPQHF. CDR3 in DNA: TGCGCCAGCAGCTCTGGGGTAGACGGCAATCAGCCCCAGCATTTT.

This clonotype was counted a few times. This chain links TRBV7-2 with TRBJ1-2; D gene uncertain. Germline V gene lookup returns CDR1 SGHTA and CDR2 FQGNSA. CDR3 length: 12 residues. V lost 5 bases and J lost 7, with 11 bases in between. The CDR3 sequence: CASSPDLGGYTF. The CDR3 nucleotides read TGTGCCAGCAGCCCGGACCTGGGTGGCTACACCTTC.

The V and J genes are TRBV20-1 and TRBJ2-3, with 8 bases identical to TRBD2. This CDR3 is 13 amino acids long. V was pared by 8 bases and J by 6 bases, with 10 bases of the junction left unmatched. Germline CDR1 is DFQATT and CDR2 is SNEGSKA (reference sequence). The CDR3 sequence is CSTQWTSRDTQYF. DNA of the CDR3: TGCAGTACCCAATGGACTAGCCGGGATACGCAGTATTTT.